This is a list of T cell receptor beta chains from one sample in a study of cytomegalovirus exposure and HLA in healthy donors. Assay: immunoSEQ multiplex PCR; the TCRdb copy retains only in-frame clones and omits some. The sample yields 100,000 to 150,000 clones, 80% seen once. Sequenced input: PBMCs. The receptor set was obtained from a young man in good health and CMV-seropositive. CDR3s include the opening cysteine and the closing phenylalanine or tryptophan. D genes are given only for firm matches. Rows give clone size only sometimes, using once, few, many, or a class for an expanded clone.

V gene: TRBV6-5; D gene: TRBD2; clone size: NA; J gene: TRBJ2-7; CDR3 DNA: TGTGCCAGCTACCGAGCGGGGGGGCCTTACGAGCAGTACTTC; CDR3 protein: CASYRAGGPYEQYF
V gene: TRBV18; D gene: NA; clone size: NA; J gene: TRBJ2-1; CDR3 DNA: TGTGCCAGCTCACAGGGGTTAAATGAGCAGTTCTTC; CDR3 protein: CASSQGLNEQFF
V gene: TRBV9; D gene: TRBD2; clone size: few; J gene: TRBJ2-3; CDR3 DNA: TGTGCCAGCAGCCCCAGTACCGGGAGGGGTCGAATAGATACGCAGTATTTT; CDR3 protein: CASSPSTGRGRIDTQYF
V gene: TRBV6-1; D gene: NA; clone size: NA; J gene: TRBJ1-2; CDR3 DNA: TGTGCCAGCAGTGAAGGACGAGCGGTATATGGCTACACCTTC; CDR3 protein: CASSEGRAVYGYTF
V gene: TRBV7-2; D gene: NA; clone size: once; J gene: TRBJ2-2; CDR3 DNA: TGTGCCAGCAGCCCGCGGGACGGGAAAAACACCGGGGAGCTGTTTTTT; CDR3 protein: CASSPRDGKNTGELFF
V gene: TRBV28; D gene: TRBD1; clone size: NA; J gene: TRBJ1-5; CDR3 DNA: TGTGCCAGCAGCAATACTCCAGGGGGCAGTCAGCCCCAGCATTTT; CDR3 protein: CASSNTPGGSQPQHF
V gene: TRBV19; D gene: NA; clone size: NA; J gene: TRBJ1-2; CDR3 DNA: TGTGCCAGTAGTTTACGGCAGGAATATGGCTACACCTTC; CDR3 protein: CASSLRQEYGYTF
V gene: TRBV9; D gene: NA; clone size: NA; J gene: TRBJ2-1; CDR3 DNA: TGTGCCAGCAGCGTAGGTGGGGGCAGAAACAATGAGCAGTTCTTC; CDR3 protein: CASSVGGGRNNEQFF
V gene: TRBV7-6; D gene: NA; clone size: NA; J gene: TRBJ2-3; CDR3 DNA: TGTGCCAGCAGCTTAGTTGCTGGGAGAGTCGGTGGCACAGATACGCAGTATTTT; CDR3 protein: CASSLVAGRVGGTDTQYF
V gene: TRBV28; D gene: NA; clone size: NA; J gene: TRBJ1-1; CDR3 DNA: TGTGCCAGCAGTTTTAGTCCTCAGGGGAACACTGAAGCTTTCTTT; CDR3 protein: CASSFSPQGNTEAFF
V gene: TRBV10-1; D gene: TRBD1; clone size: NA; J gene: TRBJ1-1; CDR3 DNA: TGCGCCAGCAGCCCTACCCTGGGACAGGGCACTGAAGCTTTCTTT; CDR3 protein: CASSPTLGQGTEAFF
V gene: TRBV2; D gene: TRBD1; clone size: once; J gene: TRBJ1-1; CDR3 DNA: TGTGCCAGCAGTGAGACAGGGGGCCCTGAAGCTTTCTTT; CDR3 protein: CASSETGGPEAFF
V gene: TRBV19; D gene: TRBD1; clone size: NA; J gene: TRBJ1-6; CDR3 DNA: TGTGCCAGTAGTGATACCACAGGGGTGGGATCACCCCTCCACTTT; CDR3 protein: CASSDTTGVGSPLHF
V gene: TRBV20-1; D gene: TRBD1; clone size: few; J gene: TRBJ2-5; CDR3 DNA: TGCAGCGGGACAGACCAAGAGACCCAGTACTTC; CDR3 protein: CSGTDQETQYF
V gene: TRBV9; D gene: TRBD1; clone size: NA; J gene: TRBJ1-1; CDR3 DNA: TGTGCCAGCAGCCCGGACAGGGGAAACACTGAAGCTTTCTTT; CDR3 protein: CASSPDRGNTEAFF
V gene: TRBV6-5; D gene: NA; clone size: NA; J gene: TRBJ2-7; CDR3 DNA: TGTGCCAGCAGTTACTCGACTTCGAGGGACGAGCAGTACTTC; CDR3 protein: CASSYSTSRDEQYF
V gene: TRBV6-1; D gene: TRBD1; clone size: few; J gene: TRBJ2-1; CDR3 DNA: TGTGCCAGCAGCCCAGGGGGCGGGGCCTACAATGAGCAGTTCTTC; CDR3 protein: CASSPGGGAYNEQFF
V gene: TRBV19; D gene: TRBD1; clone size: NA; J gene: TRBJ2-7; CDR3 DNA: TGTGCCAGTAGTACCGGGGCAGGGGGAACCTACGAGCAGTACTTC; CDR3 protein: CASSTGAGGTYEQYF
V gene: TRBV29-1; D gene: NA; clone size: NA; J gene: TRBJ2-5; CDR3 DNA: TGCAGCGTTGAAGATTGGGAGGTGGAGGAGACCCAGTACTTC; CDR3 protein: CSVEDWEVEETQYF
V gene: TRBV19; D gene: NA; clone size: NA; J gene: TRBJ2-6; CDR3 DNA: TGTGCCAGTAACCCAAAGGGGTCTGGGGCCAACGTCCTGACTTTC; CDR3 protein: CASNPKGSGANVLTF
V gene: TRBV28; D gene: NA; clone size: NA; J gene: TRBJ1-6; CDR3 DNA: TGTGCCAGCAGACCCACAGGATATTCACCCCTCCACTTT; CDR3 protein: CASRPTGYSPLHF
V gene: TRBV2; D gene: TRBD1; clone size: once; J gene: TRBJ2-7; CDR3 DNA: TGTGCCAGCAGTGAAATCGGGCTTTTCCGCCGGACAGGGTCTGACGAGCAGTACTTC; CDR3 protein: CASSEIGLFRRTGSDEQYF
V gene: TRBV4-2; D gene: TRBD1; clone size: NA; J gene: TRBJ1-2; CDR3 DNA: TGTGCCAGCAGCCGGACTACAGGGGTAAGCGGCTACACCTTC; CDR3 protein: CASSRTTGVSGYTF
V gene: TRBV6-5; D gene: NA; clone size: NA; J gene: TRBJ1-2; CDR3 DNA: TGTGCCAGCAGTTCAGGGAATGGCTACACCTTC; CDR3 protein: CASSSGNGYTF
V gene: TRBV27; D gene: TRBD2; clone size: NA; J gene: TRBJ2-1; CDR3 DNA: TGTGCCAGCAGTTTCGTAGCGGGGGAACCCTACAATGAGCAGTTCTTC; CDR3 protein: CASSFVAGEPYNEQFF
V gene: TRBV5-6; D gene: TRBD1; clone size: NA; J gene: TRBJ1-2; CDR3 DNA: TGTGCCAGCAGCTGGGGGACAGGGGGCAATGGCTACACCTTC; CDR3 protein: CASSWGTGGNGYTF
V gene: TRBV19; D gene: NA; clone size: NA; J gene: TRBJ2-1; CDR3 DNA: TGTGCCAGTAGTATATCCTCCGCGGCCCACAATGAGCAGTTCTTC; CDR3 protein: CASSISSAAHNEQFF
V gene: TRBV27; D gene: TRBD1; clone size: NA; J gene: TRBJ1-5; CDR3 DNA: TGTGCCAGCAGTTTCAGACAGGGCCGGGGGCAGCCCCAGCATTTT; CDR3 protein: CASSFRQGRGQPQHF
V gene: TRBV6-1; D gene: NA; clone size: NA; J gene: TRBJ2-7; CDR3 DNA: TGTGCCAGCAGGGGGGCAGGGAGCCACGAGCAGTACTTC; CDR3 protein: CASRGAGSHEQYF